Each of the 14 T cell receptor beta chains below was sequenced from the same sample in a study of cytomegalovirus exposure and HLA in healthy donors. The PCR employed 60 Vbeta primers together with 13 Jbeta primers. Profiled with immunoSEQ multiplex PCR; TCRdb holds only in-frame clones, not every one. The data show 150,000 or so clones, almost 80% seen once. Sequencing was carried out using PBMCs. These receptors were obtained from a man in his fifties or sixties in good health and CMV-seropositive.

The chain links TRBV7-2 to TRBJ2-5; D remains ambiguous. This CDR3 spans 12 amino acids. From germline, CDR1 is SGHTA and CDR2 FQGNSA. The V and J ends lost 1 base and 5 bases respectively, with 5 bases between them. The CDR3, as DNA: TGTGCCAGCAGCTTAGGCAGGGAGACCCAGTACTTC. Translated: CASSLGRETQYF.

The chain recombines TRBV12-5 with TRBJ1-1; D is ambiguous. The CDR3 spans 16 residues. CDR1 is LGHNT and CDR2 is FRNRAP in the germline V gene. V dropped 0 bases and J dropped 1 base, with 12 bases sitting between them. The CDR3 loop reads CASGLVQKSGNTEAFF. In nucleotides, the CDR3 is TGTGCTAGTGGTTTGGTACAGAAATCAGGGAACACTGAAGCTTTCTTT.

The chain combines TRBV7-6 with TRBJ2-5; 7 bases match TRBD1. Germline lookup yields CDR1 SGHVS and CDR2 FNYEAQ. The CDR3 totals 15 residues. With 5 bases clipped from V and 4 bases from J, the junction kept 10 bases outside the gene matches. The CDR3 is CASSTRQGLGETQYF. The CDR3 DNA reads as TGTGCCAGCAGCACCCGACAGGGCTTGGGAGAGACCCAGTACTTC.

The V gene is TRBV2, the J gene TRBJ1-4; D may be TRBD1 (5 bases). This CDR3 comprises 13 residues. V shed 7 bases and J shed 8 bases, with 14 bases lying between them. Germline V gives CDR1 SNHLY, CDR2 FYNNEI. The CDR3 protein is CASNGGLKEKLFF. The CDR3 nucleotides are TGTGCCAGCAATGGGGGACTGAAGGAAAAACTGTTTTTT.

The rearrangement joins TRBV19 to TRBJ1-6; 7 positions agree with TRBD1. Germline V gene sequence: CDR1 LNHDA, CDR2 SQIVND (reference sequence). The CDR3 is 16 amino acids. V dropped 8 bases and J dropped 1; count of bases not matched to a gene: 8. The CDR3, as DNA: TGTGCCAGTCGAGGAGGGGGCGAGTCCTATAATTCACCCCTCCACTTT. It encodes CASRGGGESYNSPLHF.

V and J are TRBV18 and TRBJ1-1; no firm D call. This CDR3 has 13 residues. Germline CDR1 KGHSH, CDR2 LQKENI. V lost 2 bases and J 4 bases, leaving 8 bases between the germline ends. Written as DNA, the CDR3 is TGTGCCAGCTCACCATTGATGGCCACTGAAGCTTTCTTT. Amino acids: CASSPLMATEAFF.

This chain links TRBV5-4 with TRBJ2-3; 11 bases map to TRBD2. The CDR3 sequence is 18 residues long. Germline V gene sequence: CDR1 SGHNT, CDR2 YYREEE (reference sequence). V shed 0 bases and J 5 bases; nucleotides not matched to a gene: 11. CDR3 DNA: TGTGCCAGCAGCTTGGGGGGGTCTAGCGGGGGGATTGGAGATACGCAGTATTTT. Protein sequence: CASSLGGSSGGIGDTQYF. The entire variable domain, with the rest obtained from reference TRBV5-4 and TRBJ2-3, is as follows: ETGVTQSPTHLIKTRGQQVTLRCSSQSGHNTVSWYQQALGQGPQFIFQYYREEENGRGNFPPRFSGLQFPNYSSELNVNALELDDSALYLCASSLGGSSGGIGDTQYFGPGTRLTVL.

The J gene is TRBJ2-3, the V gene TRBV28; a possible D gene is TRBD2 (5 bases). The CDR3 spans 15 residues. Trimming stripped 3 bases from V and 2 bases from J, with 12 bases between. Germline CDR1 MDHEN, CDR2 SYDVKM. The CDR3 protein is CASSFVARFTDTQYF. The CDR3 DNA sequence: TGTGCCAGCAGTTTTGTAGCGCGTTTCACAGATACGCAGTATTTT.

The chain links TRBV9 to TRBJ2-5, with TRBD2 matching over 14 bases. Per the germline V gene, CDR1 is SGDLS and CDR2 is YYNGEE. Trimming at V came to 3 bases and at J to 6 bases, leaving 7 bases not matched to a gene. This CDR3 spans 16 amino acids. The CDR3 sequence is CASSATSGGARKTQYF. The CDR3 nucleotides read TGTGCCAGCAGCGCGACTAGCGGGGGGGCGAGGAAGACCCAGTACTTC.

This chain connects TRBV19 to TRBJ1-2, with TRBD1 matching over 7 bases. V trimming: 3 bases; J trimming: 4 bases; junction bases outside the gene matches: 5. CDR1 and CDR2 from the germline V gene are LNHDA and SQIVND (reference sequence). This CDR3 contains 14 residues. The CDR3, as DNA: TGTGCCAGTAGTATGCAAGGGGGCGGCTATGGCTACACCTTC. Its translation is CASSMQGGGYGYTF.

In its sample, this clone was seen once. The chain carries TRBV4-3 and TRBJ1-6; D is unclear. V lost 0 bases and J lost 7, with 10 bases in between. Germline V lookup: CDR1 LGHNA, CDR2 YSLEER. This CDR3 has 15 amino acids. CDR3 amino acids: CASSQDPTVNSPLHF. As DNA, the CDR3 is TGCGCCAGCAGCCAAGATCCCACAGTCAATTCACCCCTCCACTTT.

V gene TRBV6-7 combines with J gene TRBJ1-4, with D possibly matching TRBD1 (5 bases). TRBV6-7 is marked as an open reading frame, function uncertain. V lost 11 bases, J lost 0 bases, and 19 bases lay in between. CDR3 length: 16 residues. The chain's CDR3 is CAHRRGELATNEKLFF. DNA for the CDR3: TGTGCCCACCGACGGGGGGAGCTTGCAACTAATGAAAAACTGTTTTTT.

The chain employs TRBV19 and TRBJ2-1; D ambiguous. Per germline, CDR1 LNHDA and CDR2 SQIVND (reference sequence). Between the trimmed V and J ends, which lost 7 bases and 5 bases, there was a span of 12 bases. The CDR3 runs to 13 residues. CDR3 protein: CASISLENNEQFF. CDR3 DNA: TGTGCCAGTATATCACTCGAGAACAATGAGCAGTTCTTC.

V usage is TRBV2 and J usage is TRBJ2-1; 9 bases line up with TRBD1. Germline trimming cut 8 bases from V and 4 bases from J; bases unmatched to any gene: 6. The CDR3 totals 14 residues. Germline-derived CDR1 and CDR2 are SNHLY and FYNNEI. The CDR3 protein is CASGSGTGYNEQFF. The CDR3, as DNA: TGTGCCAGCGGGTCCGGGACAGGGTACAATGAGCAGTTCTTC.